This T cell receptor (beta chain) emerged from a study of shared clonotypes between healthy human individuals. Only in-frame clones appear in the TCRdb table, and some are missing; sequencing was by immunoSEQ multiplex PCR. The sample has 110,000 or so clones, under 70% seen once. Trimming pared 7 bases from V and 7 bases from J, leaving 4 bases between. Germline V gene data show CDR1 as SNHLY and CDR2 as FYNNEI. This CDR3 is built from 9 residues. This clone was detected only once. The V gene is TRBV2, the J gene TRBJ1-2; unclear D gene. The TCR comes from a woman younger than 45 in good health. Sequencing used memory CD8+ T cells sorted from blood. This sample's subset: CD45RO+ cells pooled with CCR7-negative TemRA cells. In DNA form, the CDR3 reads TGTGCCAGCAACAGTGGCTACACCTTC. Residues: CASNSGYTF.